A single T cell receptor (beta chain) is shown here with its context. This sample is drawn from a study of PD-1 blockade in classical Hodgkin lymphoma. Time point of the sample: newly diagnosed, previously untreated cHL patient sample. Magnetic negative selection was used to purify CD4+ T cells from thawed PBMCs. The table came from immunoSEQ multiplex PCR; TCRdb's copy has only in-frame clones and leaves some out. The data show some 16,000 clones, approximately 92% seen once. Trimming removed 7 bases from V and 10 bases from J, with 17 bases in between. Germline CDR1 is MGHRA and CDR2 is YSYEKL. The CDR3 length is 14 residues.

Material: CD4+ T cells from blood. The chain carries TRBV4-1 and TRBJ1-6; D perhaps matches TRBD1 (5 bases). The clonotype originates from a human donor with classical Hodgkin lymphoma. CDR3: CASTTTGTRSPLHF. For the CDR3, the DNA is TGCGCCAGCACCACAACGGGGACCAGGTCACCCCTCCACTTT.